Below, 18 T cell receptor beta chains from the same sample are listed, as sequenced in a study of T cells in Graves' hyperthyroidism and ophthalmopathy. TCR beta CDR3 regions were amplified from RNA transcripts. The TCR CDR3 was amplified in a first-round RT-PCR using the HTBI primer set. TCRdb re-called the multiplex PCR reads with MiXCR, one entry per CDR3 protein. Of over 500,000 distinct CDR3 sequences in the sample, about 16% were seen once. The sample taken for sequencing was blood. The receptor set was obtained from a woman aged 30 to 39 with Graves' ophthalmopathy.

This clonotype was observed at least ten times. This chain joins TRBV18 and TRBJ2-5; D is perhaps TRBD1 (5 bases). V was pared by 0 bases and J by 2 bases, with 10 bases between. Germline assignment: CDR1 KGHSH and CDR2 LQKENI. This CDR3 region has 15 residues. The chain's CDR3 is CASSPPSGQQETQYF. The CDR3 coding sequence is TGTGCCAGCTCACCACCGTCAGGACAACAAGAGACCCAGTACTTC.

At least ten counts were recorded for this clonotype. V usage is TRBV7-3 and J usage is TRBJ1-2, with 7 bases matching TRBD1. From germline, CDR1 is SGHTA and CDR2 FQGTGA. Trimming removed 5 bases from V and 4 bases from J; junction bases left unmatched: 7. The CDR3 has 14 amino acids. CDR3 loop: CASSPDRDSYGYTF. The CDR3, as DNA: TGTGCCAGCAGCCCTGACAGGGACTCCTATGGCTACACCTTC.

This clonotype appeared many times. The gene calls are TRBV6-5 and TRBJ2-3; 8 nucleotides agree with TRBD2. The length of the CDR3 is 19 residues. Germline V gives CDR1 MNHEY, CDR2 SVGAGI. V lost 0 bases, J lost 0 bases, and 11 bases stayed unmatched. CDR3 sequence: CASSYSIPAGVPSTDTQYF. CDR3 bases: TGTGCCAGCAGTTACTCGATACCAGCGGGAGTGCCTAGCACAGATACGCAGTATTTT.

In this sample, this clonotype turned up many times. A junction boundary mismatches the germline segment, possibly from a read error. This chain joins TRBV19 and TRBJ1-1; 10 bases fit TRBD1. Germline assignment: CDR1 LNHDA and CDR2 SQIVND (reference sequence). The CDR3 runs to 15 residues. CDR3 in amino acids: CASSTRTGGNTEAFF. As DNA, the CDR3 is TGTGCCAGCAGTACCCGGACAGGGGGGAACACTGAAGCTTTCTTT.

Concerning this clonotype: At one end the junction does not follow the germline gene, possibly because of a read error. This rearrangement joins TRBV6-5 to TRBJ2-2; D uncertain. This CDR3 comprises 13 residues. Germline V gene sequence: CDR1 MNHEY, CDR2 SVGAGI. CDR3 nucleotides: TGTGCCAACAGTTACGACATCACCGGGGAGCTGTTTTTT. As protein: CANSYDITGELFF.

A few counts support this clonotype. The rearrangement uses TRBV19 and TRBJ2-3, with D perhaps TRBD1 (6 bases). This CDR3 contains 14 residues. The V gene lost 4 bases and the J gene lost 5 bases, with 13 bases spanning the gap. Germline V gives CDR1 LNHDA, CDR2 SQIVND (reference sequence). CDR3: CASSTRQVIDTQYF. CDR3 in DNA: TGTGCCAGTAGTACCCGACAGGTCATAGATACGCAGTATTTT. The full variable domain, completed using reference TRBV19 and TRBJ2-3, is DGGITQSPKYLFRKEGQNVTLSCEQNLNHDAMYWYRQDPGQGLRLIYYSQIVNDFQKGDIAEGYSVSREKKESFPLTVTSAQKNPTAFYLCASSTRQVIDTQYFGPGTRLTVL.

This clonotype was picked up a small number of times. The gene calls are TRBV6-1 and TRBJ2-7, with D possibly being TRBD1 (6 bases). The germline V gene encodes CDR1 MNHNS and CDR2 SASEGT. This CDR3 has 13 residues. Deletions cut 7 bases from V and 6 bases from J, with 16 bases between. The CDR3 spells CASNIRRGGEQYF. In nucleotides, the CDR3 is TGTGCCAGCAACATCCGACGAGGGGGCGAGCAGTACTTC.

V gene TRBV3-1 combines with J gene TRBJ1-2; D unclear. Per germline, CDR1 LGHDT and CDR2 YNNKEL (reference sequence). This CDR3 comprises 12 residues. Trimming shortened V by 0 bases and J by 6 bases, and 5 bases separated the two germline ends. The CDR3 DNA follows: TGTGCCAGCAGCCAAGACAGAAATGGCTACACCTTC. This codes for CASSQDRNGYTF.

This clonotype showed up many times. The chain employs TRBV6-5 and TRBJ2-7; D possibly corresponds to TRBD1 (5 bases). Per germline, CDR1 MNHEY and CDR2 SVGAGI. This CDR3 spans 16 amino acids. With 2 bases removed from V and 0 bases from J, the gap between germline ends came to 14 bases. This chain's CDR3 is CASSYMVSRASYEQYF. Written as DNA, the CDR3 is TGTGCCAGCAGTTACATGGTCAGCAGGGCCTCCTACGAGCAGTACTTC.

This clonotype was counted between two and nine times. V gene TRBV20-1 combines with J gene TRBJ2-2; 8 nucleotides line up with TRBD2. V lost 2 bases, J lost 3 bases, and 2 bases stayed unmatched. Looked up from germline, CDR1 is DFQATT and CDR2 is SNEGSKA (reference sequence). This CDR3 spans 14 amino acids. CDR3 sequence reads: CSARWTSYTGELFF. The CDR3 DNA reads as TGCAGTGCTAGATGGACTAGCTACACCGGGGAGCTGTTTTTT.

The rearrangement joins TRBV25-1 to TRBJ1-5; D is ambiguous. Trimming took 3 bases from V and 5 from J, leaving 11 bases between them. The CDR3 runs to 14 residues. Germline V gene sequence: CDR1 MGHDK, CDR2 SYGVNS. The CDR3 sequence: CASSEPTHHQPQHF. The CDR3 bases are TGTGCCAGCAGTGAGCCTACCCATCATCAGCCCCAGCATTTT.

This clonotype has ten or more counts. The chain couples TRBV5-5 to TRBJ1-2; no reliable D call. This CDR3 has 15 amino acids. The germline V and J ends were trimmed by 1 base and 0 bases, with 10 bases remaining between them. The germline gives CDR1 SGHKS, CDR2 YYEKEE (reference sequence). CDR3 residues: CASSLSGDTNYGYTF. CDR3 sequence (DNA): TGTGCCAGCAGCTTGAGCGGGGATACTAACTATGGCTACACCTTC.

This clonotype came up a few times. This rearrangement joins TRBV2 to TRBJ2-1, with 10 bases matching TRBD2. The CDR3 runs 14 residues. Losses at the gene ends were 7 bases for V and 15 bases for J; bases not matched to a gene: 15. CDR1 and CDR2 (germline): SNHLY, FYNNEI. CDR3 in amino acids: CASTAGGAGGGRFF. The CDR3 nucleotides read TGTGCCAGCACTGCGGGGGGAGCGGGAGGGGGTCGGTTCTTC.

This clonotype was found many times. The V gene is TRBV11-2, the J gene TRBJ2-7, with a possible D match to TRBD1 (5 bases). The CDR3 is 15 residues long. The germline CDR1 and CDR2 sequences are SGHAT and FQNNGV. V was shortened by 3 bases and J by 6 bases, with 18 bases between the two germline ends. CDR3 amino acids: CASSFYATGVGEQYF. CDR3 nucleotides: TGTGCCAGCAGCTTTTACGCAACAGGAGTAGGCGAGCAGTACTTC.

This clonotype was found a few times. The genes are TRBV6-1 and TRBJ2-7; no firm D call. V was clipped by 5 bases and J by 4 bases, with 12 bases between them. Germline CDR1 and CDR2: MNHNS and SASEGT. The CDR3 length is 13 residues. In DNA, the CDR3 is TGTGCCAGCAGTCCGACCTTGATGTACGAGCAGTACTTC. This sequence encodes CASSPTLMYEQYF.

The chain recombines TRBV7-9 with TRBJ2-7; D unclear. The CDR3 totals 15 residues. The germline gives CDR1 SEHNR, CDR2 FQNEAQ (reference sequence). Trimming took off 5 bases at V and 2 bases at J, with 16 bases between the two ends. The CDR3 bases are TGTGCCAGCAGCCCGAGAGACACGACGACCTACGAGCAGTACTTC. The encoded protein is CASSPRDTTTYEQYF.

The table lists this clonotype with many counts. The chain carries TRBV30 and TRBJ1-6; possible D gene TRBD1, 6 bases. The V gene's germline CDR1 is GTSNPN and CDR2 SVGIG (reference sequence). The ends were cut back, 1 base at V and 10 bases at J, with 17 bases in the middle. The CDR3 totals 15 residues. This chain's CDR3 is CAWSGLDRTKSPLHF. The DNA of the CDR3 is TGTGCCTGGAGTGGCCTCGACAGGACTAAGTCACCCCTCCACTTT.

There are many counts of this clonotype. The rearrangement links TRBV6-5 to TRBJ2-1; 10 bases line up with TRBD2. This CDR3 has 17 amino acids. V trimming: 0 bases; J trimming: 7 bases; junction bases outside the gene matches: 9. Per germline, CDR1 MNHEY and CDR2 SVGAGI. CDR3 DNA sequence: TGTGCCAGCAGTTACTCATTGGGCCTAGCGGGAGTGAATGAGCAGTTCTTC. Translated: CASSYSLGLAGVNEQFF.